This record concerns one TCR beta chain sequence. Antigen: not known. The data are from a study of shared clonotypes between healthy human individuals. General study results and limits: Incomplete sequencing of sorted subsets was indicated by rarefaction despite large depth. Generation probability values for non-shared clonotypes were lower than those for clonotypes shared by all four donors. What naive subsets generally showed was a larger estimated richness than memory subsets showed.

Researchers divided each subset's genomic DNA evenly across several immunoSEQ plates. Measured with immunoSEQ multiplex PCR; TCRdb has only the in-frame clones, and not every one. The repertoire holds some 660,000 clones, 73% seen once, with 1.5% to 2% in the top ten. This TCR derives from a woman aged 25-40 years in good health. The source material was memory CD4+ T cells sorted from blood. Subset noted: CD45RA-negative fraction.

CDR3 residues: CASSFGTGGLYEQYF. The CDR3 coding sequence is TGTGCCAGCAGCTTTGGAACAGGGGGGCTTTACGAGCAGTACTTC. This chain connects TRBV7-9 to TRBJ2-7, with TRBD1 identical over 8 bases. Trimming at V came to 3 bases and at J to 4 bases, leaving 8 bases not matched to a gene. Germline V gene data show CDR1 as SEHNR and CDR2 as FQNEAQ (reference sequence). The CDR3 is made up of 15 amino acids.